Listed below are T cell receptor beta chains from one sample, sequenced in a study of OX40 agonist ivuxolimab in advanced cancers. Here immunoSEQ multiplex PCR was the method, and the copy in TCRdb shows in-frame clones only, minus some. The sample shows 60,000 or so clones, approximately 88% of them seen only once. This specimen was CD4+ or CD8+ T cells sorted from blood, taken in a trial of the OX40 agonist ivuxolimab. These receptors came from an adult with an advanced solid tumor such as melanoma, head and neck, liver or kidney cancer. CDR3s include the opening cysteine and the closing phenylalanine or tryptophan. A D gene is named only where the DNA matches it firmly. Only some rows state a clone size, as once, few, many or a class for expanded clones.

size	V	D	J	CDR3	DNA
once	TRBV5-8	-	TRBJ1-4	CASSLVRGSANEKLFF	TGTGCCAGCAGCTTGGTGAGAGGGTCTGCTAATGAAAAACTGTTTTTT
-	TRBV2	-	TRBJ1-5	CASSYEDPPQPQHF	TGTGCCAGCAGTTATGAGGACCCCCCGCAGCCCCAGCATTTT
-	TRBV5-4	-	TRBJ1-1	CASSLVLDSLEAFF	TGTGCCAGCAGCCTGGTTTTGGACAGCCTAGAAGCTTTCTTT
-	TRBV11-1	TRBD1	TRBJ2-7	CASSPGQGWVSYEQYF	TGTGCCAGCAGCCCAGGACAGGGGTGGGTGTCCTACGAGCAGTACTTC
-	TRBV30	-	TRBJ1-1	CAWSRGSDTEAFF	TGTGCCTGGAGTCGAGGGTCGGACACTGAAGCTTTCTTT
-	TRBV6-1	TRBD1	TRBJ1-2	CASSEPGQGLYGYTF	TGTGCCAGCAGTGAACCGGGACAGGGGTTATATGGCTACACCTTC
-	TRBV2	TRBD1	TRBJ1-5	CASSEPPGQGNQPQHF	TGTGCCAGCAGTGAACCACCAGGACAGGGGAATCAGCCCCAGCATTTT
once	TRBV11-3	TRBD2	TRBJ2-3	CASSFGDGLAGDTQYF	TGTGCCAGCAGCTTTGGGGACGGACTAGCGGGAGATACGCAGTATTTT
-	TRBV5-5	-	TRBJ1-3	CASSPGPAYSGNTIYF	TGTGCCAGCAGCCCCGGACCGGCCTACTCTGGAAACACCATATATTTT
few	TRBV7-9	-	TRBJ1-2	CASSLPERQFGYTF	TGTGCCAGCAGCTTACCCGAACGACAGTTTGGCTACACCTTC
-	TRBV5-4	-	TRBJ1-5	CASSPDNNQPQHF	TGCGCCAGCAGCCCCGACAACAATCAGCCCCAGCATTTT
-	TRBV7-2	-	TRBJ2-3	CASSFVGADTQYF	TGTGCCAGCAGCTTTGTGGGGGCAGATACGCAGTATTTT
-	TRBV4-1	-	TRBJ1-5	CASSRAQGGMGNQPQHF	TGCGCCAGCAGCCGCGCCCAGGGAGGCATGGGCAATCAGCCCCAGCATTTT
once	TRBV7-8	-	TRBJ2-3	CASSQRDIGSMDTQYF	TGTGCCAGCAGCCAGCGGGACATCGGCTCAATGGATACGCAGTATTTT
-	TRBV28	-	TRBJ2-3	CVSDGQGGNTQYF	TGTGTCAGTGACGGGCAGGGGGGGAATACGCAGTATTTT
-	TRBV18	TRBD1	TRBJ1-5	CASSVGQVSNQPQHF	TGTGCCAGCTCAGTAGGACAGGTTAGCAATCAGCCCCAGCATTTT
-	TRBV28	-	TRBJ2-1	CASTFGRSYNEQFF	TGTGCCAGCACCTTTGGGAGATCCTACAATGAGCAGTTCTTC
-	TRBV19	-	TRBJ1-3	CASSLGASGNTIYF	TGTGCCAGTAGTTTGGGAGCCTCTGGAAACACCATATATTTT
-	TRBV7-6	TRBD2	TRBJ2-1	CASSLASGTYNEQFF	TGTGCCAGCAGCTTGGCCAGCGGGACGTACAATGAGCAGTTCTTC
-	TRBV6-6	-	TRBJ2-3	CASSFQGSGSDTQYF	TGTGCCAGCAGTTTCCAGGGGAGTGGATCAGATACGCAGTATTTT
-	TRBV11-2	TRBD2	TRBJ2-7	CASSLGREDPYEQYF	TGTGCCAGCAGCTTAGGGCGGGAGGACCCCTACGAGCAGTACTTC
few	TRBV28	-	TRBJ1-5	CASSGDTNYQPQHF	TGTGCCAGCAGTGGGGACACCAACTATCAGCCCCAGCATTTT
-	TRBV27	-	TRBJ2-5	CASSFEWQETQYF	TGTGCCAGCAGTTTCGAGTGGCAAGAGACCCAGTACTTC
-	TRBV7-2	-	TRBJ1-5	CASSLDSQTAQHF	TGTGCCAGCAGCTTAGATAGTCAGACAGCCCAGCATTTT
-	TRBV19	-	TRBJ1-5	CASSPPAANQPQHF	TGTGCCAGTAGTCCCCCCGCAGCCAATCAGCCCCAGCATTTT
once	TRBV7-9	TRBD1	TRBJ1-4	CASSPGDRGSEKLFF	TGTGCCAGCAGCCCGGGAGACAGGGGAAGTGAAAAACTGTTTTTT
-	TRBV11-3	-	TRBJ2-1	CASSSYQDEQFF	TGTGCCAGCAGCTCCTACCAGGATGAGCAGTTCTTC
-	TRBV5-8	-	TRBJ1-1	CASSHTFGASNTEAFF	TGTGCCAGCAGCCATACATTTGGGGCGAGTAACACTGAAGCTTTCTTT
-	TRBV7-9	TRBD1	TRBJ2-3	CASSLGQGALDTQYF	TGTGCCAGCAGCTTGGGGCAGGGGGCTTTGGATACGCAGTATTTT
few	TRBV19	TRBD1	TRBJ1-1	CASNGQGMNTEAFF	TGTGCCAGTAACGGACAGGGGATGAACACTGAAGCTTTCTTT
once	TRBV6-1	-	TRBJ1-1	CASSETGEAFF	TGTGCCAGCAGTGAAACGGGTGAAGCTTTCTTT
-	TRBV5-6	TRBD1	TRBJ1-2	CASRVKPGQNYGYTF	TGTGCCAGCAGAGTAAAACCGGGACAGAACTATGGCTACACCTTC
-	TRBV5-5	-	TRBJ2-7	CASSGLGYPYEQYF	TGTGCCAGCAGCGGTTTGGGATATCCCTACGAGCAGTACTTC
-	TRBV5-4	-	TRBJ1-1	CASQDREDWGGTEAFF	TGTGCCAGCCAGGACCGCGAAGATTGGGGGGGCACTGAAGCTTTCTTT
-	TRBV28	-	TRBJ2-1	CASSLQGTHEQFF	TGTGCCAGCAGTTTACAGGGAACGCATGAGCAGTTCTTC
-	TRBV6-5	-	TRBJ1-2	CASSPGTSSYGYTF	TGTGCCAGCAGCCCCGGGACAAGCAGCTATGGCTACACCTTC
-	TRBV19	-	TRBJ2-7	CASSIGLKDEQYF	TGTGCCAGTAGTATCGGACTAAAGGACGAGCAGTACTTC
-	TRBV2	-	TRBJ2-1	CASSEEGVPYNEQFF	TGTGCCAGCAGTGAAGAAGGGGTCCCATACAATGAGCAGTTCTTC